A single sample is the source of the 27 T cell receptor beta chains below, sequenced in a study of T cells after yellow fever vaccination. TCRdb ran MiXCR on the 5' RACE reads and lists one entry per CDR3 protein. Here the sample spans tens of thousands of distinct CDR3 sequences, around 3.4% being singletons. The sequencing used PBMCs, either bulk or a sorted T-cell subset (CD4+, CD8+, memory, or dextramer-sorted; not recorded which), collected 45 days after the first yellow fever vaccination. The receptors stem from a man aged 18 to 35 who received the YFV17D yellow fever vaccine.

This clonotype came up many times. The rearrangement links TRBV5-1 to TRBJ2-2; 9 bases align to TRBD1. J lost 5 bases, V lost 4 bases, and 3 bases had no gene match. This CDR3 contains 14 residues. CDR1 and CDR2 (germline): SGHRS, YFSETQ. The CDR3 DNA sequence: TGCGCCAGCAGCCTGGACAGGGGAACCGGGGAGCTGTTTTTT. Translated: CASSLDRGTGELFF.

This clonotype was seen a handful of times. The V and J genes are TRBV7-9 and TRBJ2-3, with D unclear. The V end was cut by 5 bases, the J end by 6 bases, with 12 bases between. The CDR3 runs to 13 residues. The germline V gene has CDR1 SEHNR and CDR2 FQNEAQ (reference sequence). In DNA, the CDR3 is TGTGCCAGCAGCGCCAACACATTGGATACGCAGTATTTT. Its translation is CASSANTLDTQYF.

This clonotype came up many times. The chain uses TRBV24-1 and TRBJ1-2; D call uncertain. The length of the CDR3 is 12 residues. Trimming took off 6 bases at V and 3 bases at J, with 7 bases between the two ends. Germline loops: CDR1 KGHDR, CDR2 SFDVKD. Written as DNA, the CDR3 is TGTGCCACCAGTTACGCAGACTATGGCTACACCTTC. Translating gives CATSYADYGYTF.

This clonotype appeared many times. The chain recombines TRBV19 with TRBJ1-2, with D perhaps matching TRBD1 (5 bases). The CDR3 runs 12 residues. V dropped 3 bases and J dropped 5 bases, with 7 bases sitting between them. From germline, CDR1 is LNHDA and CDR2 SQIVND (reference sequence). The CDR3, as DNA: TGTGCCAGTAGTATCCGGGGGTATGGCTACACCTTC. Translating gives CASSIRGYGYTF.

This clonotype was detected many times. This chain connects TRBV4-1 to TRBJ1-5; no firm D call. V lost 1 base and J lost 3, with 7 bases in between. There are 14 residues in the CDR3. The germline gives CDR1 MGHRA, CDR2 YSYEKL. As DNA, the CDR3 is TGCGCCAGCAGCCAAGGCCAGGCCAATCAGCCCCAGCATTTT. It is translated as CASSQGQANQPQHF.

This clonotype was found many times. This rearrangement joins TRBV11-2 to TRBJ2-2; no clear D. V was shortened by 6 bases and J by 6 bases, with 14 bases between the two germline ends. CDR3 length equals 14 residues. The germline gives CDR1 SGHAT, CDR2 FQNNGV. CDR3 residues: CASSSIRDAGELFF. The CDR3 bases are TGTGCCAGCAGTTCTATAAGGGATGCCGGGGAGCTGTTTTTT. Looking up the rest from reference TRBV11-2 and TRBJ2-2 gives the full variable domain: EAGVAQSPRYKIIEKRQSVAFWCNPISGHATLYWYQQILGQGPKLLIQFQNNGVVDDSQLPKDRFSAERLKGVDSTLKIQPAKLEDSAVYLCASSSIRDAGELFFGEGSRLTVL.

This clonotype was recorded a few times. The chain employs TRBV5-6 and TRBJ1-1; D call uncertain. V dropped 2 bases and J dropped 5 bases, with 10 bases sitting between them. Per germline, CDR1 SGHDT and CDR2 YYEEEE. This CDR3 has 13 residues. CDR3 loop: CASSFADRTEAFF. DNA of the CDR3: TGTGCCAGCAGCTTCGCGGATAGGACTGAAGCTTTCTTT.

At least ten counts were recorded for this clonotype. The CDR3 is CASSLGGVAYEQYF. CDR3 nucleotides: TGTGCCAGCAGCTTAGGGGGAGTGGCCTACGAGCAGTACTTC. The chain couples TRBV13 to TRBJ2-7, with D maybe TRBD2 (5 bases). Deletions cut 0 bases from V and 2 bases from J, with 8 bases between. Germline-derived CDR1 and CDR2 are PRHDT and FYEKMQ (reference sequence). CDR3 length: 14 residues.

This clonotype was found many times. The chain couples TRBV11-2 to TRBJ2-1; D call uncertain. The V gene lost 4 bases and the J gene lost 6 bases, with 10 bases spanning the gap. Germline CDR1 SGHAT, CDR2 FQNNGV. This CDR3 is built from 13 residues. The CDR3, as DNA: TGTGCCAGCAGCTCGGCGTTGGGCAATGAGCAGTTCTTC. It specifies CASSSALGNEQFF.

This clonotype was recorded many times. This rearrangement joins TRBV7-2 to TRBJ2-3; D gene ambiguous. Trimming took off 1 base at V and 4 bases at J, with 9 bases between the two ends. The CDR3 covers 14 residues. CDR1 SGHTA and CDR2 FQGNSA come from the germline V gene. The CDR3 spells CASSLGYSPDTQYF. CDR3 DNA sequence: TGTGCCAGCAGCTTAGGGTACTCTCCAGATACGCAGTATTTT.

Ten or more counts support this clonotype. The rearrangement uses TRBV7-9 and TRBJ1-4; D is unclear. Germline assignment: CDR1 SEHNR and CDR2 FQNEAQ (reference sequence). CDR3 size: 15 residues. Trimming removed 1 base at V and 0 bases at J, with 6 bases between. CDR3: CASSLVPTTNEKLFF. The CDR3 DNA reads as TGTGCCAGCAGCTTAGTGCCGACAACTAATGAAAAACTGTTTTTT.

This clonotype was seen at least ten times. The chain uses TRBV7-3 and TRBJ2-2; D possibly corresponds to TRBD1 (6 bases). Germline V gene lookup returns CDR1 SGHTA and CDR2 FQGTGA. V lost 5 bases and J 7 bases, leaving 17 bases between the germline ends. The CDR3 runs to 15 residues. As DNA, the CDR3 is TGTGCCAGCAGCCCTCAACATGGGGGCGGCGGGGAGCTGTTTTTT. It encodes CASSPQHGGGGELFF.

This clonotype was observed at least ten times. The chain joins TRBV5-1 to TRBJ2-3; no firm D call. Germline-derived CDR1 and CDR2 are SGHRS and YFSETQ. CDR3 length equals 13 residues. The germline V and J ends were trimmed by 0 bases and 3 bases, with 5 bases remaining between them. CDR3: CASSLEATDTQYF. CDR3 DNA: TGCGCCAGCAGCTTGGAGGCGACAGATACGCAGTATTTT.

In this sample, this clonotype turned up many times. The gene calls are TRBV10-3 and TRBJ1-3; 12 nucleotides line up with TRBD1. This CDR3 is 16 amino acids long. Germline V lookup: CDR1 ENHRY, CDR2 SYGVKD. After removal of 11 bases from V and 6 bases from J, the junction contained 14 bases not matched to a gene. The CDR3 reads CAAAGTGGIYENTIYF. In DNA form, the CDR3 reads TGTGCCGCAGCGGGGACAGGGGGCATTTACGAAAACACCATATATTTT.

This clonotype was observed at least ten times. J is TRBJ2-2 and V is TRBV5-1, with TRBD1 matching 8 bases. V was pared by 4 bases and J by 7 bases, with 6 bases of the junction left unmatched. CDR3 size: 14 residues. The germline CDR1 and CDR2 sequences are SGHRS and YFSETQ. CDR3: CASSPGQGNGELFF. The CDR3 region has the DNA TGCGCCAGCAGCCCCGGACAGGGTAACGGGGAGCTGTTTTTT.

This clonotype appeared many times. This chain connects TRBV6-5 to TRBJ1-6; possible D gene TRBD1, 6 bases. The CDR3 is 15 amino acids. The V end lost 3 bases, the J end lost 10 bases, and 16 bases lay between the germline ends. Germline V gives CDR1 MNHEY, CDR2 SVGAGI. The CDR3 DNA is TGTGCCAGCAGTTATTTTCGGGGGGCGGGATCACCCCTCCACTTT. Translating it yields CASSYFRGAGSPLHF.

This clonotype showed up many times. The gene calls are TRBV7-2 and TRBJ2-5, with 7 bases aligning to TRBD2. Germline V CDR1 and CDR2: SGHTA, FQGNSA. The CDR3 consists of 15 residues. V lost 2 bases and J lost 3; bases outside the gene matches: 6. The CDR3 DNA reads as TGTGCCAGCAGCTTACGGGGTGGGGGGGAAGAGACCCAGTACTTC. Its translation: CASSLRGGGEETQYF. The full variable domain, in which reference TRBV7-2 and TRBJ2-5 provide the parts outside the CDR3, is GAGVSQSPSNKVTEKGKDVELRCDPISGHTALYWYRQSLGQGLEFLIYFQGNSAPDKSGLPSDRFSAERTGGSVSTLTIQRTQQEDSAVYLCASSLRGGGEETQYFGPGTRLLVL.

This clonotype occurred many times. The chain links TRBV2 to TRBJ2-1; the D is unclear. Trimming removed 8 bases from V and 10 bases from J, with 15 bases in between. This CDR3 has 12 residues. Looked up from germline, CDR1 is SNHLY and CDR2 is FYNNEI. CDR3 coding DNA: TGTGCCAGCGTCGCCGATAACGTAGAGCAGTTCTTC. The encoded protein is CASVADNVEQFF.

At least ten counts were recorded for this clonotype. V usage is TRBV19 and J usage is TRBJ2-1; weak D call: TRBD2 (6 bases). The CDR3 length is 14 residues. Trimming took 3 bases from V and 4 from J, leaving 10 bases between them. Per germline, CDR1 LNHDA and CDR2 SQIVND (reference sequence). CDR3 sequence (DNA): TGTGCCAGTAGTATGGTCGGGGGTTACAATGAGCAGTTCTTC. This encodes CASSMVGGYNEQFF.

This clonotype was detected ten times or more. The chain employs TRBV4-1 and TRBJ1-1; D ambiguous. This CDR3 is 16 amino acids long. Germline lookup yields CDR1 MGHRA and CDR2 YSYEKL. The V and J ends lost 3 bases and 5 bases respectively, with 19 bases between them. The CDR3 coding sequence is TGCGCCAGCAGCCACGCTTCCAGCGGCGCGGCAACTGAAGCTTTCTTT. Translating gives CASSHASSGAATEAFF.

This clonotype was detected many times. V and J are TRBV4-3 and TRBJ2-2, with D tentatively TRBD1 or TRBD2 (5 bases each). CDR3 size: 14 residues. CDR1 and CDR2 from the germline V gene are LGHNA and YSLEER. Trimming took 4 bases from V and 3 from J, leaving 9 bases between them. CDR3 in DNA: TGCGCCAGCAGCCCCGGGACGTACACCGGGGAGCTGTTTTTT. Residues: CASSPGTYTGELFF.

Many counts were recorded for this clonotype. The J gene is TRBJ1-3, the V gene TRBV20-1; no firm D call. This CDR3 has 15 amino acids. V was trimmed by 5 bases and J by 0 bases, leaving 14 bases between them. Germline assignment: CDR1 DFQATT and CDR2 SNEGSKA (reference sequence). The CDR3 nucleotides read TGCAGTGCTCGAACCGACACCGTCTCTGGAAACACCATATATTTT. This sequence encodes CSARTDTVSGNTIYF.

By share, this clonotype ranks as medium-sized. The chain joins TRBV5-1 to TRBJ2-7; no reliable D call. The germline CDR1 and CDR2 sequences are SGHRS and YFSETQ. Trimming cost V 3 bases and J 6 bases, with 7 bases left between them. There are 11 residues in the CDR3. CDR3: CASSSEGEQYF. CDR3 sequence (DNA): TGCGCCAGCAGCTCGGAAGGCGAGCAGTACTTC.

This clonotype was found many times. This chain uses TRBV6-5 with TRBJ1-5; 8 bases fit TRBD1. Germline V lookup: CDR1 MNHEY, CDR2 SVGAGI. J gave up 2 bases and V 7 bases, and 4 bases lay outside the gene matches. The CDR3 contains 14 residues. Written as DNA, the CDR3 is TGTGCCAGCAATCCGGGACAGGGCAATCAGCCCCAGCATTTT. It specifies CASNPGQGNQPQHF.

By frequency in the sample, this clonotype is medium-sized. The gene calls are TRBV12-3 or TRBV12-4 and TRBJ2-3, with 7 positions matching TRBD2. CDR3 length equals 15 residues. The trim removed 4 bases at V and 1 base at J, leaving 5 bases unmatched. CDR3 residues: CASSSSTSGTDTQYF. DNA for the CDR3: TGTGCCAGCAGTTCCTCCACTAGCGGCACAGATACGCAGTATTTT.

This clonotype was recorded many times. The CDR3 here is CASSLAGENIQYF. In DNA, the CDR3 is TGTGCCAGCAGCTTAGCCGGGGAAAACATTCAGTACTTC. The genes are TRBV7-2 and TRBJ2-4; D might be TRBD2 (5 bases). Germline-derived CDR1 and CDR2 are SGHTA and FQGNSA. V was trimmed by 0 bases and J by 5 bases, leaving 5 bases between them. The CDR3 is made up of 13 amino acids.

This clonotype was counted at least ten times. The genes are TRBV5-5 and TRBJ2-3, with 8 nucleotides matching TRBD1. Germline values: CDR1 SGHKS, CDR2 YYEKEE (reference sequence). The CDR3 covers 15 residues. J lost 10 bases, V lost 4 bases, and 14 bases had no gene match. This chain's CDR3 is CASSAPGTGPSAQYF. The DNA of the CDR3 is TGTGCCAGCAGCGCCCCGGGGACAGGCCCTTCGGCGCAGTATTTT.